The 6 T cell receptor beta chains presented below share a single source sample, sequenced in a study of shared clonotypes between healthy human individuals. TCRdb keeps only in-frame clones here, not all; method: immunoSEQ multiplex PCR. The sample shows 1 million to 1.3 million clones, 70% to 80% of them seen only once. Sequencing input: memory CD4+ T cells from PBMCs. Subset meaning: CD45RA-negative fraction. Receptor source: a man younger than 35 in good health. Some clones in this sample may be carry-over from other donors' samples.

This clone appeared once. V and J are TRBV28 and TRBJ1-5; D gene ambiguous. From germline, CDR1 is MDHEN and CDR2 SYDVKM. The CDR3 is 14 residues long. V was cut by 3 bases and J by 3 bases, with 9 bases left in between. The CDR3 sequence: CASSFDALNQPQHF. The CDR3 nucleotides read TGTGCCAGCAGTTTTGACGCCCTCAATCAGCCCCAGCATTTT. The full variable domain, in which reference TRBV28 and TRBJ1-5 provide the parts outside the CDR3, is DVKVTQSSRYLVKRTGEKVFLECVQDMDHENMFWYRQDPGLGLRLIYFSYDVKMKEKGDIPEGYSVSREKKERFSLILESASTNQTSMYLCASSFDALNQPQHFGDGTRLSIL.

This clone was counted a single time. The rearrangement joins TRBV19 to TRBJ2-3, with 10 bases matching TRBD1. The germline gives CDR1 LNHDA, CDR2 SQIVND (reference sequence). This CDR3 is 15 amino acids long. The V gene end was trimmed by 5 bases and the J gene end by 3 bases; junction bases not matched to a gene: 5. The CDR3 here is CASSGPGQGTDTQYF. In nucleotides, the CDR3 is TGTGCCAGTAGTGGCCCGGGACAGGGGACAGATACGCAGTATTTT.

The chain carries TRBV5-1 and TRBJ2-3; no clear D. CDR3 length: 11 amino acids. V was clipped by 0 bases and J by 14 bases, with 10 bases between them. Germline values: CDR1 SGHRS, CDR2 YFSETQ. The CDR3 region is CASSLGAIPYF. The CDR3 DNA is TGCGCCAGCAGCTTGGGAGCAATTCCGTATTTT.

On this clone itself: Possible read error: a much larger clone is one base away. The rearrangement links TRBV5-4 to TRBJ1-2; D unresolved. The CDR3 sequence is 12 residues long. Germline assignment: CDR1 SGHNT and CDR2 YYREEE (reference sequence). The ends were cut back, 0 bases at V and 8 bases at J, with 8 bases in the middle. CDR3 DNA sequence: TGTGCCAGCAGCTTGGGGGTTGGAGGCTACACCTTC. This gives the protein CASSLGVGGYTF.

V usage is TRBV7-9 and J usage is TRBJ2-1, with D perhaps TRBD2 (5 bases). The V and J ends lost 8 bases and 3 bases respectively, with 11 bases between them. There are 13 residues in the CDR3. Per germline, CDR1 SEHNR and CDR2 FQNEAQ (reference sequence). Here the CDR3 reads CASPEGSYNEQFF. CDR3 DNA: TGTGCCAGCCCAGAGGGTAGCTACAATGAGCAGTTCTTC.

The CDR3 sequence: CASSASTGYTF. The CDR3 DNA sequence: TGTGCCAGCAGCGCGAGTACCGGATACACCTTC. The chain couples TRBV28 to TRBJ1-2; D gene uncertain. CDR3 length equals 11 residues. V was cut by 6 bases and J by 11 bases, with 13 bases left in between. Per the germline V gene, CDR1 is MDHEN and CDR2 is SYDVKM.